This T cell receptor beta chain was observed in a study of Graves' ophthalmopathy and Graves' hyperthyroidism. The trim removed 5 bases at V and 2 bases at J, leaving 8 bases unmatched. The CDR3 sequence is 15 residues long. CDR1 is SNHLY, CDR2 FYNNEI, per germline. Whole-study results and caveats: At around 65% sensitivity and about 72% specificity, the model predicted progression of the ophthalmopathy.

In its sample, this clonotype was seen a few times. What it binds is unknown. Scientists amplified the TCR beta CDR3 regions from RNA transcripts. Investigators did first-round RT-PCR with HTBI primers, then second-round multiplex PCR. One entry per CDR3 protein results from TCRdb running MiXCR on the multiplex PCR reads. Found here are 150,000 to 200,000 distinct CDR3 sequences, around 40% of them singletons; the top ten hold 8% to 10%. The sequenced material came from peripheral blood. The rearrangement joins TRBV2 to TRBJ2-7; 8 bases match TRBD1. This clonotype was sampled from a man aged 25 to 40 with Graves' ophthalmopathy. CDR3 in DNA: TGTGCCAGCAGTCCTGCGGGACAGGCAACCTACGAGCAGTACTTC. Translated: CASSPAGQATYEQYF.